This paragraph reports one T cell receptor beta chain. TCRdb reprocessed the RT-PCR reads via MiXCR and lists one record per CDR3 protein. This table has about 680,000 distinct CDR3 sequences, 11% to 15% appearing once. Germline-derived CDR1 and CDR2 are MNHEY and SVGEGT. The germline V and J ends were trimmed by 8 bases and 2 bases, with 10 bases remaining between them. The CDR3 totals 13 residues. The sequence came from a female donor in good health, serving as a healthy control. The chain couples TRBV6-2 or TRBV6-3 to TRBJ2-1; D is ambiguous. The sequencing input was memory CD4+ T cells from blood. The CDR3 bases are TGTGCCAGCCAACTGGACCCCTACAATGAGCAGTTCTTC. Translated: CASQLDPYNEQFF.